This TCR beta chain derives from a study of tumor and adjacent non-tumor tissue in lung cancer. Study results and caveats: Higher tumor TCR diversity was associated with shorter survival.

Three rounds of nested PCR, following a modified ARM-PCR protocol, produced the TCRbeta library. TCRdb fed the multiplex PCR reads into MiXCR, producing one record per CDR3 protein. This sample carries around 60,000 distinct CDR3 sequences, about 63% of them seen once, and the ten largest clones take about 32%. The germline V gene encodes CDR1 SGHRS and CDR2 YFSETQ. Trimming removed 3 bases from V and 4 bases from J, with 18 bases in between. The length of the CDR3 is 16 residues. In the case of this clonotype: The antigen is undetermined.

The template was RNA from unsorted bulk tissue. Distant lung tissue was collected more than 3 cm away from the tumor edge. Newly diagnosed lung cancer patients had thoracic surgery in China, August–late 2014, without prior chemotherapy. This sequence was found in a man between 70 and 80 years old with non-small cell lung cancer. The chain combines TRBV5-1 with TRBJ2-3, with D possibly being TRBD1 (6 bases). Source material: distant non-tumor lung tissue. Here the CDR3 DNA reads TGCGCCAGCAGCTCGGACAGTACCCGCGGAGCAGATACGCAGTATTTT. Protein sequence: CASSSDSTRGADTQYF.